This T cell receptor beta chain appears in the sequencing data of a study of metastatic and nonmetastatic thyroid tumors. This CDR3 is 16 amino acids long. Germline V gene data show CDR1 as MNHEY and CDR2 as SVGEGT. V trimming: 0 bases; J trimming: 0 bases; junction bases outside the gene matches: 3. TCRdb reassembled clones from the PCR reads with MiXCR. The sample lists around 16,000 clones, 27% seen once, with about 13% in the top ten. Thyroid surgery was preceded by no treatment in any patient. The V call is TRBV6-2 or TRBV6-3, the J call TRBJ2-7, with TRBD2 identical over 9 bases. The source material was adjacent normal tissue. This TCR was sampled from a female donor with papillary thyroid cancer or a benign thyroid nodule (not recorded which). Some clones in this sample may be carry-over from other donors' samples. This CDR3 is CASSYSTSGSSYEQYF. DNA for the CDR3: TGTGCCAGCAGTTACTCGACTAGCGGAAGCTCCTACGAGCAGTACTTC.